This T cell receptor (beta chain) was sequenced during a study of blood T cell repertoires in COVID-19 (dated by TCRdb to the early 2020s). The study in broad terms: Collaborator samples came from the United States, Italy and Spain and covered acute and convalescent phases of COVID-19. The prospective study material was composed of cDNA or gDNA derived from T cells, B-cell-depleted T cells, or PBMCs. Subjects who had been exposed to COVID-19, were actively infected with it, or had recovered from it provided the deeply sampled blood TCRbeta repertoires that made up the dataset. The repertoires were released in a freely available public database meant as a resource for research on the immune response to SARS-CoV-2. Samples came from the ongoing ImmuneRACE study (first 160 participants) plus 1,254 subjects from 6 global collaborators. The sample metadata nearly always contained a de-identified subject ID, COVID-19 status, age in years and sex. Where available, HLA class I and class II types were obtained from metadata supplied by the sample provider rather than from assay-based typing. Results and caveats for the whole study, not just this receptor: Clinical and demographic metadata were provided uncurated, with the amount varying by source and participant.

In regard to this clone: The antigen it recognizes is unknown. No much larger clone exists at a distance of one base, and base qualities are not known.

Between the V and J ends, shortened by 5 bases and 8 bases respectively, the junction contains 15 bases. CDR1 and CDR2, looked up from the germline V gene (reference sequence), are MNHEY and SMNVEV. Taken from cysteine to phenylalanine, the CDR3 has 13 residues. The kept DNA is CDR3 alone, 39 bases in frame from the first base. One collaborating source in Seattle enrolled patients during active infection and followed them longitudinally through the course of disease. Each collaborating institution followed its own protocols to collect whole blood in K2EDTA tubes. For TCRbeta analysis, collaborators shipped samples in one of three forms: frozen whole blood, isolated PBMCs, or DNA extracted from either of those sample types. TCRbeta CDR3 regions were amplified from genomic DNA by means of the immunoSEQ Assay, a bias-controlled multiplex PCR. The paper's processing steps were these. Nucleated cell counts per sample were estimated from amplification of reference gene primers within the assay. To quantify the absolute abundance of each unique TCRbeta CDR3 rearrangement, sequence reads were collapsed and filtered. For each sample, productive Simpson clonality was calculated by taking the square root of Simpson's diversity index across productive rearrangements. Drawn from immuneACCESS, this table holds only the in-frame rearrangements with V and J called that TCRdb kept. Clones are partly lost; checked studies trace under half to an unresolved V gene and leave the rest unexplained. D and trimming were read from the DNA, whereas the V and J calls and clone size are those reported in that table. Present in this sample are about 58,000 clones, about 81% of which were seen just once. The top ten clones comprise about 30% of the sample.

Sample: peripheral blood. Here the chain combines TRBV27 and TRBJ1-1; the D gene cannot be named for sure. The TCR was taken from a man aged 60-69 years with COVID-19, enrolled during active disease. The CDR3 sequence is CASSPRQSTEAFF. The DNA is as follows: TGTGCCAGCAGTCCCCGACAATCCACGGAAGCTTTCTTT.